This is a list of T cell receptor beta chains from one sample in a study of neurological immune-mediated disorders. TCRdb recomputed calls from the 5' RACE reads with MiXCR, one row per CDR3 protein. Among about 65,000 distinct CDR3 sequences listed, approximately 4.1% were seen once. The sample taken for sequencing was PBMCs. The receptors here all came from a man aged 50-59 years with multiple sclerosis. CDR3s include the opening cysteine and the closing phenylalanine or tryptophan. D genes are given only for firm matches. Not all rows give a size; the values are once, few, many and, for expanded clones, a class.

V	size	D	J	CDR3	DNA
TRBV5-1	few	TRBD1	TRBJ2-2	CASSLAGQGNTGELFF	TGCGCCAGCAGCTTGGCCGGACAGGGGAACACCGGGGAGCTGTTTTTT
TRBV20-1	.	.	TRBJ2-3	CSAPRGGNTDTQYF	TGCAGTGCCCCTAGGGGGGGTAACACAGATACGCAGTATTTT
TRBV5-1	many	.	TRBJ2-5	CASSLRGQETQYF	TGTGCCAGCAGCTTGCGCGGACAAGAGACCCAGTACTTC
TRBV14	many	.	TRBJ2-1	CASSNPRTVGYNEQFF	TGTGCCAGCAGCAACCCCCGGACAGTCGGCTACAATGAGCAGTTCTTC
TRBV10-1	many	.	TRBJ1-6	CASSEAGDSPLHF	TGCGCCAGCAGTGAGGCAGGGGACTCACCCCTCCACTTT
TRBV27	many	.	TRBJ2-3	CASGGAGESTDTQYF	TGTGCCAGCGGGGGGGCGGGGGAGAGCACAGATACGCAGTATTTT
TRBV28	few	.	TRBJ1-5	CASDTNYSNQPQNF	TGTGCCAGCGATACGAATTATAGCAATCAGCCCCAGAATTTT
TRBV4-2	.	TRBD2	TRBJ2-2	CASSLKAGGNTGELFF	TGTGCCAGCAGTCTGAAGGCGGGGGGGAACACCGGGGAGCTGTTTTTT
TRBV20-1	many	.	TRBJ2-7	CSATRPAFSYEQYF	TGCAGTGCCACCAGGCCGGCCTTCTCCTACGAGCAGTACTTC
TRBV14	many	.	TRBJ2-6	CASSDFAGANVLTF	TGTGCCAGCAGCGACTTCGCTGGGGCCAACGTCCTGACTTTC
TRBV20-1	many	.	TRBJ1-4	CSAGTGQLTNEKLFF	TGCAGTGCTGGGACCGGACAGCTCACTAATGAAAAACTGTTTTTT
TRBV5-1	many	.	TRBJ2-1	CASSDPRNEQFF	TGCGCCAGCAGCGACCCGCGAAATGAGCAGTTCTTC
TRBV7-8	many	TRBD1	TRBJ1-2	CASSLMGQGAIYGYTF	TGTGCCAGCAGCCTAATGGGACAGGGGGCAATCTATGGCTACACCTTC
TRBV18	.	TRBD1	TRBJ2-2	CASSRPGTANTGELFF	TGTGCCAGCTCACGACCCGGGACAGCGAACACCGGGGAGCTGTTTTTT
TRBV12-3/TRBV12-4	few	TRBD1	TRBJ1-2	CASVQGAEANYGYTF	TGTGCCAGCGTCCAGGGGGCGGAGGCTAACTATGGCTACACCTTC
TRBV9	many	TRBD1	TRBJ1-2	CASSATSTGGGGYTF	TGTGCCAGCAGCGCTACTTCTACAGGGGGTGGTGGCTACACCTTC
TRBV3-1	many	.	TRBJ2-3	CASSQARSTQYF	TGTGCCAGCAGCCAAGCCCGGAGCACGCAGTATTTT
TRBV20-1	many	TRBD1	TRBJ1-2	CSATPGQARGGYTF	TGCAGTGCCACCCCCGGACAGGCACGTGGTGGCTACACCTTC
TRBV6-5	many	TRBD2	TRBJ2-7	CASSSNIAGSTYEQYF	TGTGCCAGCAGTTCCAATATAGCGGGGTCGACCTACGAGCAGTACTTC
TRBV11-2	few	.	TRBJ2-4	CASSPVARAVLAKNIQYF	TGTGCCAGCAGCCCCGTCGCAAGAGCGGTTCTAGCCAAAAACATTCAGTACTTC
TRBV5-1	few	.	TRBJ2-3	CASSPAARNRASTDTQYF	TGCGCCAGCAGCCCCGCTGCCAGGAACAGGGCTAGCACAGATACGCAGTATTTT
TRBV5-1	.	.	TRBJ2-5	CASSLQIQETQYF	TGCGCCAGCAGCTTGCAGATCCAAGAGACCCAGTACTTC
TRBV4-1	few	.	TRBJ2-1	CASSRERYNEQFF	TGCGCCAGCAGCCGGGAAAGATACAATGAGCAGTTCTTC
TRBV5-5	many	TRBD1	TRBJ1-2	CASSTEGAGALYGYTF	TGTGCCAGCAGCACGGAGGGGGCAGGGGCGTTGTATGGCTACACCTTC
TRBV5-1	many	.	TRBJ1-3	CASSRGGVGSGNTIYF	TGCGCCAGCAGCCGTGGGGGGGTTGGCTCTGGAAACACCATATATTTT
TRBV7-2	.	.	TRBJ1-1	CASSLVASNTEAFF	TGTGCCAGCAGCTTAGTCGCCAGCAACACTGAAGCTTTCTTT
TRBV7-9	many	.	TRBJ2-2	CASSVIVGTGELFF	TGTGCCAGCAGCGTCATCGTTGGAACCGGGGAGCTGTTTTTT
TRBV3-1	many	.	TRBJ2-5	CASSHSSMETQYF	TGTGCCAGCAGCCACTCTAGCATGGAGACCCAGTACTTC
TRBV5-1	many	.	TRBJ2-5	CASSLGTGRQETQYF	TGCGCCAGCAGCTTGGGTACAGGCCGCCAAGAGACCCAGTACTTC
TRBV7-6	few	.	TRBJ1-6	CASSPAPGRNNSPLHF	TGTGCCAGCAGCCCAGCGCCGGGCCGAAATAATTCACCCCTCCACTTT